One sample yielded the 21 T cell receptor beta chains listed below, sequenced in a study of PD-1 blockade in classical Hodgkin lymphoma. Every one of the patients relapsed after autologous stem cell transplantation (brentuximab vedotin exposure was variable). Produced via immunoSEQ multiplex PCR; TCRdb's table is partial and in-frame only. This sample has around 58,000 clones; under 95% occur once, and the top ten carry more than 7.5%. The sample in question was peripheral blood mononuclear cells (PBMCs), obtained at baseline. The receptors were gathered from a human donor with classical Hodgkin lymphoma.

This clone was picked up one time. The V gene is TRBV6-6, the J gene TRBJ2-3; D gene unclear. This CDR3 has 13 residues. Germline V gene lookup returns CDR1 MNHNY and CDR2 SVGAGI (reference sequence). V shed 0 bases and J shed 1 base, with 2 bases lying between them. The DNA for the CDR3 is TGTGCCAGCAGTTACTCCGGCACAGATACGCAGTATTTT. Translating gives CASSYSGTDTQYF.

This clone is medium-sized in the sample. V is TRBV7-9 and J is TRBJ2-3, with 8 bases fitting TRBD2. CDR1 is SEHNR, CDR2 FQNEAQ, per germline (reference sequence). V lost 1 base and J lost 5; bases outside the gene matches: 8. The CDR3 length is 16 residues. CDR3 protein: CASSLVAGNAGDTQYF. The CDR3 region has the DNA TGTGCCAGCAGCTTAGTAGCGGGAAACGCCGGAGATACGCAGTATTTT.

The V gene is TRBV7-3, the J gene TRBJ2-1; 13 positions match TRBD2. CDR3 length: 15 residues. From germline, CDR1 is SGHTA and CDR2 FQGTGA. Trimming removed 5 bases from V and 8 bases from J; junction bases left unmatched: 6. CDR3 in DNA: TGTGCCAGCAGCCCCCGGACTAGCGGGAGCTATGAGCAGTTCTTC. It yields the protein CASSPRTSGSYEQFF. Combining the CDR3 with reference TRBV7-3 and TRBJ2-1 gives the whole variable domain GAGVSQTPSNKVTEKGKYVELRCDPISGHTALYWYRQSLGQGPEFLIYFQGTGAADDSGLPNDRFFAVRPEGSVSTLKIQRTERGDSAVYLCASSPRTSGSYEQFFGPGTRLTVL.

The chain recombines TRBV6-1 with TRBJ2-6; D is undetermined. The CDR3 is made up of 15 amino acids. The V end lost 4 bases, the J end lost 4 bases, and 11 bases lay between the germline ends. Germline V gene data show CDR1 as MNHNS and CDR2 as SASEGT. The chain's CDR3 is CASSASAQGANVLTF. For the CDR3, the DNA is TGTGCCAGCAGTGCCAGTGCCCAAGGGGCCAACGTCCTGACTTTC.

V is TRBV18 and J is TRBJ2-7, with 8 bases fitting TRBD2. After removal of 3 bases from V and 2 bases from J, the junction contained 3 bases not matched to a gene. This CDR3 contains 14 residues. Looked up from germline, CDR1 is KGHSH and CDR2 is LQKENI. The chain's CDR3 is CASSPPGRAYEQYF. The CDR3 bases are TGTGCCAGCTCACCGCCCGGGAGGGCCTACGAGCAGTACTTC.

V and J are TRBV7-9 and TRBJ2-5; D gene uncertain. The CDR3 is made up of 13 amino acids. Germline assignment: CDR1 SEHNR and CDR2 FQNEAQ (reference sequence). Trimming pared 1 base from V and 5 bases from J, leaving 8 bases between. The CDR3: CASSLVFSETQYF. The CDR3 DNA sequence: TGTGCCAGCAGCTTAGTATTTTCGGAGACCCAGTACTTC.

V is TRBV2 and J is TRBJ1-1; no clear D. The CDR3 totals 13 residues. In germline, CDR1 is SNHLY, CDR2 FYNNEI. V lost 1 base, J lost 3 bases, and 6 bases lay in between. This CDR3 reads CASSEEGYTEAFF. In DNA, the CDR3 is TGTGCCAGCAGTGAAGAAGGGTACACTGAAGCTTTCTTT.

In this sample, this clone turned up once. The chain uses TRBV7-8 and TRBJ2-5, with D perhaps being TRBD1 or TRBD2 (5 bases each). V lost 4 bases and J lost 1, with 13 bases in between. CDR1 is SGHVS, CDR2 FQNEAQ, per germline. The CDR3 covers 15 residues. Here the CDR3 reads CASSSKVGVQETQYF. CDR3 nucleotide sequence: TGTGCCAGCAGCTCGAAGGTGGGGGTCCAAGAGACCCAGTACTTC. The complete variable domain, with remaining parts taken from reference TRBV7-8 and TRBJ2-5, reads GAGVSQSPRYKVAKRGQDVALRCDPISGHVSLFWYQQALGQGPEFLTYFQNEAQLDKSGLPSDRFFAERPEGSVSTLKIQRTQQEDSAVYLCASSSKVGVQETQYFGPGTRLLVL.

The chain's CDR3 is CASSFSGTAGEAFF. The CDR3 nucleotides read TGTGCCAGCAGCTTTTCCGGGACAGCCGGAGAAGCTTTCTTT. J is TRBJ1-1 and V is TRBV7-2; 7 bases align to TRBD1. J lost 8 bases, V lost 3 bases, and 9 bases had no gene match. CDR3 length equals 14 residues. Germline CDR1 and CDR2: SGHTA and FQGNSA.

The CDR3 protein is CASSFSGQSYEQYF. CDR3 coding DNA: TGTGCCAGCAGCTTCTCGGGACAATCCTACGAGCAGTACTTC. The chain couples TRBV28 to TRBJ2-5; D may be TRBD1 (6 bases). The DNA end is a closer match to TRBJ2-7, so the J assignment may be wrong. The germline V gene encodes CDR1 MDHEN and CDR2 SYDVKM. This CDR3 region has 14 residues.

The chain has TRBV6-5 and TRBJ2-7; the match to TRBD1 covers 7 bases. The junction had 5 bases not matched to a gene; V was cut back by 2 bases and J by 4 bases. Per germline, CDR1 MNHEY and CDR2 SVGAGI. The CDR3 runs 14 residues. In nucleotides, the CDR3 is TGTGCCAGCAGTTACGGTTCAGGGGGATACGAGCAGTACTTC. This gives the protein CASSYGSGGYEQYF.

This clone was observed a few times. This specimen includes other DNA sequences encoding the same CDR3. V is TRBV28 and J is TRBJ1-3, with D possibly TRBD1 on 5 matching bases. The CDR3 loop spans 15 amino acids. V was trimmed by 3 bases and J by 1 base, leaving 10 bases between them. Germline assignment: CDR1 MDHEN and CDR2 SYDVKM. CDR3 nucleotides: TGTGCCAGCAGTTTTTCAGGGACGTCTGGAAACACCATATATTTT. Its translation: CASSFSGTSGNTIYF.

The chain couples TRBV6-5 to TRBJ1-5; TRBD1 might be the D (6 bases). The CDR3 spans 14 residues. From germline, CDR1 is MNHEY and CDR2 SVGAGI. Trimming left V 6 bases short and J 2 bases short, with 11 bases between. The CDR3 nucleotides are TGTGCCAGCAGGACAGGCGGAGGCAATCAGCCCCAGCATTTT. Translated, it gives CASRTGGGNQPQHF.

As to this clone: Other DNA variants within this sample encode the same CDR3. This chain links TRBV27 with TRBJ2-7; 7 bases align to TRBD1. V was pared by 3 bases and J by 2 bases, with 1 base of the junction left unmatched. CDR3 size: 13 residues. CDR1 and CDR2 (germline): MNHEY, SMNVEV (reference sequence). The CDR3 loop reads CASSLGQTYEQYF. CDR3 DNA sequence: TGTGCCAGCAGTTTGGGACAGACCTACGAGCAGTACTTC.

This sequence joins TRBV10-2 and TRBJ2-5; TRBD1 matches 12 bases. Germline CDR1 WSHSY, CDR2 SAAADI. CDR3 size: 16 residues. The ends lost 2 bases at V and 5 bases at J; junction bases unmatched: 6. The CDR3 region is CASSEPGQGAGETQYF. Here the CDR3 DNA reads TGCGCCAGCAGTGAGCCGGGACAGGGGGCTGGGGAGACCCAGTACTTC.

This clone was found once. The chain couples TRBV6-5 to TRBJ1-5; D is perhaps TRBD1 (6 bases). Germline V gene sequence: CDR1 MNHEY, CDR2 SVGAGI. CDR3 length equals 14 residues. Between the trimmed V and J ends, which lost 8 bases and 6 bases, there was a span of 17 bases. The CDR3 region has the DNA TGTGCCAGCGGGGGGGCAGGGCCCGGTCAGCCCCAGCATTTT. Its protein product is CASGGAGPGQPQHF.

This chain connects TRBV5-5 to TRBJ2-5, with 10 bases matching TRBD2. There are 15 residues in the CDR3. The junction had 3 bases not matched to a gene; V was cut back by 4 bases and J by 0 bases. Germline assignment: CDR1 SGHKS and CDR2 YYEKEE (reference sequence). CDR3 region: CASSLGLADQETQYF. The DNA of the CDR3 is TGTGCCAGCAGCCTCGGACTAGCGGACCAAGAGACCCAGTACTTC.

The chain combines TRBV2 with TRBJ1-2; no definite D call. Trimming stripped 7 bases from V and 4 bases from J, with 10 bases between. CDR1 SNHLY and CDR2 FYNNEI come from the germline V gene. The CDR3 contains 12 residues. The CDR3 is CASIGSFYGYTF. DNA of the CDR3: TGTGCCAGCATTGGCTCCTTCTATGGCTACACCTTC.

V gene TRBV29-1 combines with J gene TRBJ1-1; 12 bases agree with TRBD1. V shed 4 bases and J 1 base; nucleotides not matched to a gene: 4. Germline CDR1 reads SQVTM; CDR2 reads ANQGSEA. This CDR3 spans 15 amino acids. The CDR3 is CSVGDRGRENTEAFF. CDR3 DNA sequence: TGCAGCGTTGGGGACAGGGGGCGCGAGAACACTGAAGCTTTCTTT.

The V gene is TRBV28, the J gene TRBJ2-1; either TRBD1 or TRBD2 may fit D (5 bases each). Trimming shortened V by 1 base and J by 8 bases, and 39 bases separated the two germline ends. The CDR3 covers 23 residues. Germline CDR1 MDHEN, CDR2 SYDVKM. CDR3 in DNA: TGTGCCAGCAGTTTATTCAAATCTTATCGTCGAGGGTCCACCGGGGCCTATCCCCATGAGCAGTTCTTC. It specifies CASSLFKSYRRGSTGAYPHEQFF. Looking up the rest from reference TRBV28 and TRBJ2-1 gives the full variable domain: DVKVTQSSRYLVKRTGEKVFLECVQDMDHENMFWYRQDPGLGLRLIYFSYDVKMKEKGDIPEGYSVSREKKERFSLILESASTNQTSMYLCASSLFKSYRRGSTGAYPHEQFFGPGTRLTVL.

The chain joins TRBV19 to TRBJ1-3; D may be TRBD1 (5 bases). Trimming stripped 8 bases from V and 2 bases from J, with 10 bases between. Germline V gene data show CDR1 as LNHDA and CDR2 as SQIVND (reference sequence). This CDR3 has 13 residues. CDR3 residues: CASGRGAGNTIYF. The CDR3 DNA follows: TGTGCCAGTGGCCGGGGCGCTGGAAACACCATATATTTT.